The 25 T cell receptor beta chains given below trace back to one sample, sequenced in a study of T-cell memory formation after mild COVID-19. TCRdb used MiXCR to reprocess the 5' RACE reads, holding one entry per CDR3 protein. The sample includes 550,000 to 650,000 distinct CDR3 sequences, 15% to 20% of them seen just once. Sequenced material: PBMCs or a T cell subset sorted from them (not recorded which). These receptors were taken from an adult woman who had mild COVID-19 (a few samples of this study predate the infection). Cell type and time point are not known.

The CDR3 bases are TGTGCCAGCAGCTTATTAGCGGGGGTGTCCGAGACCCAGTACTTC. Translating gives CASSLLAGVSETQYF. The chain carries TRBV7-6 and TRBJ2-5; TRBD2 matches 9 bases. V lost 2 bases and J lost 5; bases outside the gene matches: 6. The CDR3 is 15 amino acids. Germline V gene lookup returns CDR1 SGHVS and CDR2 FNYEAQ.

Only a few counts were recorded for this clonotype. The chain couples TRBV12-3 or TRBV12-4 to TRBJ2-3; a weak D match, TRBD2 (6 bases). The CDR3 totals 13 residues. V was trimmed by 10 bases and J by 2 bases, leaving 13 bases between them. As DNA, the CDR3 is TGTGCCATAAAACGGGGGAACACAGATACGCAGTATTTT. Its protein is CAIKRGNTDTQYF.

CDR3 in DNA: TGTGCCAGCAGCTCGGGACAACGAGCAACTAATGAAAAACTGTTTTTT. It is translated as CASSSGQRATNEKLFF. This rearrangement joins TRBV7-2 to TRBJ1-4, with a possible D match to TRBD1 (6 bases). The V gene's germline CDR1 is SGHTA and CDR2 FQGNSA. The ends were cut back, 4 bases at V and 0 bases at J, with 12 bases in the middle. This CDR3 is 16 amino acids long.

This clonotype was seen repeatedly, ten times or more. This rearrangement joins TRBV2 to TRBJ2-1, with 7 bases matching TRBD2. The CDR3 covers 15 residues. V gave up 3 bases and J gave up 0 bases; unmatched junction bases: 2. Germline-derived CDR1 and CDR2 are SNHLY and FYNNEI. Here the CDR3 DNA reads TGTGCCAGCAGTGATTGGGGGGGCTCCTACAATGAGCAGTTCTTC. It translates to CASSDWGGSYNEQFF. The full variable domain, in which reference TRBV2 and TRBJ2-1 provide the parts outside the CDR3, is EPEVTQTPSHQVTQMGQEVILRCVPISNHLYFYWYRQILGQKVEFLVSFYNNEISEKSEIFDDQFSVERPDGSNFTLKIRSTKLEDSAMYFCASSDWGGSYNEQFFGPGTRLTVL.

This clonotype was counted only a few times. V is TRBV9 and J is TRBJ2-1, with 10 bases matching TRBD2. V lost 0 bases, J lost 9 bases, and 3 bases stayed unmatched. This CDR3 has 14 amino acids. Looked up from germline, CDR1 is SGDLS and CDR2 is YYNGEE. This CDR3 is CASSVARTSGEQFF. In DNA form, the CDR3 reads TGTGCCAGCAGCGTAGCCCGGACTAGCGGTGAGCAGTTCTTC.

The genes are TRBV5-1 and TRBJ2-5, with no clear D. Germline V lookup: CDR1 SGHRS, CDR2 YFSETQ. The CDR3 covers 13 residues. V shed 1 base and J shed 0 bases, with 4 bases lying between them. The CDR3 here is CASSLHYQETQYF. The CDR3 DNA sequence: TGCGCCAGCAGCTTGCATTACCAAGAGACCCAGTACTTC.

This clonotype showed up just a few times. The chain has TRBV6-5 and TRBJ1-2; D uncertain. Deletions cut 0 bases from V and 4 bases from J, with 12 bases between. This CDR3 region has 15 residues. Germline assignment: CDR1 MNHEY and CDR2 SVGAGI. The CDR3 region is CASSYSTGFGYGYTF. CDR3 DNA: TGTGCCAGCAGTTACTCTACGGGGTTCGGCTATGGCTACACCTTC.

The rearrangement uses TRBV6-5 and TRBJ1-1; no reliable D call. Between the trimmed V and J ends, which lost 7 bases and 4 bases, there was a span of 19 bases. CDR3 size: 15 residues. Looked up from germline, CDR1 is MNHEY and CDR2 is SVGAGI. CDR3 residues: CASTPELWAGTEAFF. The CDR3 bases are TGTGCCAGCACACCCGAGCTTTGGGCGGGCACTGAAGCTTTCTTT.

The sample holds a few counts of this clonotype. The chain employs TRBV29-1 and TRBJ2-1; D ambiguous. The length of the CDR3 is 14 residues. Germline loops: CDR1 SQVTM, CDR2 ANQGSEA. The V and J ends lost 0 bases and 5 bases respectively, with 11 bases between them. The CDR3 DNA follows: TGCAGCGTTGAAGACCGGTCTCGCCACAATGAGCAGTTCTTC. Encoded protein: CSVEDRSRHNEQFF.

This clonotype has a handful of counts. CDR3 in DNA: TGTGCCAGCAGCCCTCGCGGACTAGCGGTCACAGATACGCAGTATTTT. Translating it yields CASSPRGLAVTDTQYF. The chain has TRBV11-3 and TRBJ2-3; 10 nucleotides align to TRBD2. The CDR3 extends over 16 amino acids. The trim removed 5 bases at V and 2 bases at J, leaving 7 bases unmatched. CDR1 SGHNT and CDR2 YENEEA come from the germline V gene.

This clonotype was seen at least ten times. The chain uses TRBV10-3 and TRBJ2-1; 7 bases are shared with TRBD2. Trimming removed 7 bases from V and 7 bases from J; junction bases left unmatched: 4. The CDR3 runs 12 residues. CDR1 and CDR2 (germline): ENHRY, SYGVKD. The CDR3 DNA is TGTGCCATCAATGGCGGGAGAAATGAGCAGTTCTTC. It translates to CAINGGRNEQFF.

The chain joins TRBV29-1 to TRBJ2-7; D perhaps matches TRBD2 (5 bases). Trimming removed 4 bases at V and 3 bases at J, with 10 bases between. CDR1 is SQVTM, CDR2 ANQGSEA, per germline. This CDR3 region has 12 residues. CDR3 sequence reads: CSVGELSYEQYF. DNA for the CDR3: TGCAGCGTTGGGGAGCTCAGCTACGAGCAGTACTTC.

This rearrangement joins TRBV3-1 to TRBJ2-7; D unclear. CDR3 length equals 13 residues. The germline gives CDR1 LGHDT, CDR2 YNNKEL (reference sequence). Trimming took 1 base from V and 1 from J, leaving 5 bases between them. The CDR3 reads CASSQGTSYEQYF. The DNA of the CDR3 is TGTGCCAGCAGCCAAGGAACATCCTACGAGCAGTACTTC.

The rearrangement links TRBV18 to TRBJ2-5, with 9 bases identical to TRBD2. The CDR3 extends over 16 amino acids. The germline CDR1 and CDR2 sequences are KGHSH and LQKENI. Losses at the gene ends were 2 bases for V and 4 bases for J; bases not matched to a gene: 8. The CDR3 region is CASSPNAGGPRETQYF. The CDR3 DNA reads TGTGCCAGCTCACCAAACGCGGGGGGGCCACGAGAGACCCAGTACTTC.

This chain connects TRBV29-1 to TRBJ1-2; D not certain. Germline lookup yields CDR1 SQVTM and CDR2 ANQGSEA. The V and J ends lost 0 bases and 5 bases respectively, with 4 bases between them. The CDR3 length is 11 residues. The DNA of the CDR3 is TGCAGCGTTGAAGATGGGTATGGCTACACCTTC. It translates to CSVEDGYGYTF.

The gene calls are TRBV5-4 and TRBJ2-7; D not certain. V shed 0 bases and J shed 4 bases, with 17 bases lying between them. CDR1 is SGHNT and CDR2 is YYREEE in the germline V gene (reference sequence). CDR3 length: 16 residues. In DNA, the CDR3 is TGTGCCAGCAGCTTGGGTAAAGCCGGTCTTGGGTACGAGCAGTACTTC. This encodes CASSLGKAGLGYEQYF.

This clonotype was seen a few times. The CDR3 sequence: CASRLLAASYNEQFF. DNA for the CDR3: TGTGCCAGCAGACTCCTAGCGGCCTCCTACAATGAGCAGTTCTTC. J is TRBJ2-1 and V is TRBV6-6, with TRBD2 identical over 7 bases. Germline loops: CDR1 MNHNY, CDR2 SVGAGI (reference sequence). The CDR3 is made up of 15 amino acids. V dropped 6 bases and J dropped 0; count of bases not matched to a gene: 5.

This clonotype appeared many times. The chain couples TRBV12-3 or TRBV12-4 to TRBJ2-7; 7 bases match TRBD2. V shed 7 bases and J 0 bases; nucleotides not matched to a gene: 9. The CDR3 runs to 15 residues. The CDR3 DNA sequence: TGTGCCAGCAAGCCCGCGGGCGGGAGCTCCTACGAGCAGTACTTC. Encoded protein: CASKPAGGSSYEQYF.

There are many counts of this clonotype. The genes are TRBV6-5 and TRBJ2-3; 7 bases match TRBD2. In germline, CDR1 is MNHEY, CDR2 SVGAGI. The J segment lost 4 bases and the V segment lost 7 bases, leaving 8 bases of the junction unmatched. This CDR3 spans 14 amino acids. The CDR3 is CASKGASGSDTQYF. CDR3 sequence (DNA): TGTGCCAGCAAGGGAGCTAGCGGATCAGATACGCAGTATTTT.

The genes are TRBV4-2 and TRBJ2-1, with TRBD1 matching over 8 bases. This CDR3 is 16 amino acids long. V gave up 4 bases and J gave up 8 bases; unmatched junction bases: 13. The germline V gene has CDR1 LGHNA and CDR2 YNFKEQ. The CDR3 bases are TGTGCCAGCAGCCTTCGGACAGGGCAATTGGGGCATGAGCAGTTCTTC. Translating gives CASSLRTGQLGHEQFF.

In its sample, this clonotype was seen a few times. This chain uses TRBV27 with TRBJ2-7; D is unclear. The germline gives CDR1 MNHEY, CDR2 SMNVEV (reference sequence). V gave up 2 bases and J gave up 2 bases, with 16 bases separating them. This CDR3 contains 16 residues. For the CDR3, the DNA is TGTGCCAGCAGTTTAGTGTCCGATCCCCTGGCCTACGAGCAGTACTTC. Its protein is CASSLVSDPLAYEQYF.

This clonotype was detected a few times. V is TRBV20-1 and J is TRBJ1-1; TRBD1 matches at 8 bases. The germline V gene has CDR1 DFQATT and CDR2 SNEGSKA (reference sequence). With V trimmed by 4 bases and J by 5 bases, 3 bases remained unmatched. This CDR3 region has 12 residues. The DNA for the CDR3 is TGCAGTGCTAAAACAGGGGGTACTGAAGCTTTCTTT. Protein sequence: CSAKTGGTEAFF.

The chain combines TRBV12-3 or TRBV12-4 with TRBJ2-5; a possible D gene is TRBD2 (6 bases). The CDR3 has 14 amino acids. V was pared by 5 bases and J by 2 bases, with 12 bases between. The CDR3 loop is CASSPEAGQETQYF. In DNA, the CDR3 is TGTGCCAGCAGTCCGGAAGCGGGTCAAGAGACCCAGTACTTC.

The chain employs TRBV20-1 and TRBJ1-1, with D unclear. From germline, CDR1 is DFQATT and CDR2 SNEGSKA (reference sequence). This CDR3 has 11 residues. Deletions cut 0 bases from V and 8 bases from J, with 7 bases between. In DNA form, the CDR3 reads TGCAGTGCTAGAGACAGGCCGGAAGCTTTCTTT. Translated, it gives CSARDRPEAFF.

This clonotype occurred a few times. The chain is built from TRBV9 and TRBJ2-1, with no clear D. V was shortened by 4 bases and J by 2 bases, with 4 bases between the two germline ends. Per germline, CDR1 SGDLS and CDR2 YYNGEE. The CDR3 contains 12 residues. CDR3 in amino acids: CASSRAYNEQFF. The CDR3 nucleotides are TGTGCCAGCAGCAGGGCCTACAATGAGCAGTTCTTC.